Reported below is one TCR beta chain. This specimen comes from a study of technical replicates of blood from several donors. The assay was immunoSEQ multiplex PCR, and TCRdb's table has in-frame clones only and misses some. This sample yields roughly 85,000 clones, of which about 93% are seen a single time; around 0.25% belongs to the top ten. Germline CDR1 and CDR2: ENHRY and SYGVKD. The CDR3 contains 17 residues. V lost 3 bases and J lost 5; bases outside the gene matches: 10. The material sequenced was T cells isolated from PBMCs. The sequence derives from a human donor in good health. V gene TRBV10-3 combines with J gene TRBJ2-5; 12 positions agree with TRBD2. CDR3 sequence reads: CAISEVRTSGTRETQYF. The CDR3 DNA sequence: TGTGCCATCAGTGAAGTTCGGACTAGCGGGACTCGGGAGACCCAGTACTTC.